This passage covers 7 T cell receptor beta chains from one sample sequenced in a study of blood T cell repertoires in COVID-19. Clones were sequenced by immunoSEQ multiplex PCR, and TCRdb holds only the in-frame ones, with some missing. The repertoire holds 300,000 to 400,000 clones, 65% to 90% seen once, with roughly 6.6% in the top ten. The sequencing input was peripheral blood. The receptors originated from a woman aged 60-75 years with COVID-19, enrolled during active disease.

J is TRBJ2-3 and V is TRBV7-6, with TRBD2 matching over 10 bases. There are 15 residues in the CDR3. Germline V lookup: CDR1 SGHVS, CDR2 FNYEAQ. The V and J ends lost 5 bases and 4 bases, in that order; junction bases with no gene match: 6. The CDR3 spells CASSPGTSVADTQYF. In DNA, the CDR3 is TGTGCCAGCAGCCCTGGGACTAGCGTGGCAGATACGCAGTATTTT. Variable domain in full (rest from reference TRBV7-6 and TRBJ2-3): GAGVSQSPRYKVTKRGQDVALRCDPISGHVSLYWYRQALGQGPEFLTYFNYEAQQDKSGLPNDRFSAERPEGSISTLTIQRTEQRDSAMYRCASSPGTSVADTQYFGPGTRLTVL.

V is TRBV7-9 and J is TRBJ2-1, with TRBD2 matching 8 bases. The CDR3 consists of 16 residues. Germline V gene sequence: CDR1 SEHNR, CDR2 FQNEAQ (reference sequence). V gave up 0 bases and J gave up 8 bases; unmatched junction bases: 9. The CDR3 spells CASSLAPPGGLYEQFF. CDR3 DNA: TGTGCCAGCAGCTTAGCCCCGCCGGGGGGGCTTTATGAGCAGTTCTTC.

The genes are TRBV30 and TRBJ1-2; a weak D match, TRBD1 (6 bases). V lost 2 bases and J 8 bases, leaving 18 bases between the germline ends. CDR1 GTSNPN and CDR2 SVGIG come from the germline V gene (reference sequence). The CDR3 is made up of 14 amino acids. CDR3 sequence (DNA): TGTGCCTGGAGTCTCGAACAGGGTCCGGGCGGCTACACCTTC. Translation gives CAWSLEQGPGGYTF. Full variable domain (outside the CDR3, taken from reference TRBV30 and TRBJ1-2): SQTIHQWPATLVQPVGSPLSLECTVEGTSNPNLYWYRQAAGRGLQLLFYSVGIGQISSEVPQNLSASRPQDRQFILSSKKLLLSDSGFYLCAWSLEQGPGGYTFGSGTRLTVV.

This chain links TRBV19 with TRBJ1-2; D is perhaps TRBD1 (6 bases). CDR3 size: 14 residues. Trimming cost V 5 bases and J 3 bases, with 13 bases left between them. Germline CDR1 LNHDA, CDR2 SQIVND (reference sequence). In nucleotides, the CDR3 is TGTGCCAGTAGTTTGGGGGCAGGGGACTATGGCTACACCTTC. Translating gives CASSLGAGDYGYTF.

This clone was observed a handful of times. The gene calls are TRBV29-1 and TRBJ1-1; D might be TRBD1 (5 bases). Trimming pared 7 bases from V and 4 bases from J, leaving 10 bases between. Germline CDR1 SQVTM, CDR2 ANQGSEA. This CDR3 is 11 amino acids long. CDR3 region: CSGGRSTEAFF. CDR3 in DNA: TGCAGCGGGGGACGTAGCACTGAAGCTTTCTTT.

This clone was observed a single time. The rearrangement joins TRBV29-1 to TRBJ1-4, with TRBD1 matching 7 bases. The trim removed 6 bases at V and 4 bases at J, leaving 5 bases unmatched. CDR3 length: 13 amino acids. Germline values: CDR1 SQVTM, CDR2 ANQGSEA. The CDR3 reads CSVVGQINEKLFF. In DNA, the CDR3 is TGCAGCGTAGTGGGACAGATTAATGAAAAACTGTTTTTT.

The chain recombines TRBV6-5 with TRBJ1-2; no reliable D call. The V and J ends lost 9 bases and 3 bases respectively, with 17 bases between them. This CDR3 is 14 amino acids long. Germline lookup yields CDR1 MNHEY and CDR2 SVGAGI. The CDR3: CASGGGRVDYGYTF. Written as DNA, the CDR3 is TGTGCCAGTGGCGGAGGGAGAGTCGACTATGGCTACACCTTC.